This T cell receptor (beta chain) was captured in a study of blood T cell repertoires in COVID-19 (dated by TCRdb to 2018 to 2020). For context, the study as a whole: The collaborator samples originated in the United States, Italy and Spain and spanned the acute and convalescent phases of COVID-19. The material from the prospective study consisted of cDNA or gDNA derived from T cells, B-cell-depleted T cells, or PBMCs. Subjects who had been exposed to COVID-19, were actively infected with it, or had recovered from it provided the deeply sampled blood TCRbeta repertoires that made up the dataset. A freely available public database, intended as a resource for researchers studying the immune response to SARS-CoV-2, is where the repertoires were released. Samples came from the ongoing ImmuneRACE study (first 160 participants) plus 1,254 subjects from 6 global collaborators. Nearly every sample came with metadata listing a de-identified subject ID, COVID-19 status, age in years and sex. HLA class I and class II types, where available, came from metadata supplied by the sample provider rather than from assay-based typing. Results and caveats for the whole study, not just this receptor: Clinical and demographic metadata were provided uncurated, with the amount varying by source and participant.

The immunoSEQ Assay, a bias-controlled multiplex PCR, was used to amplify TCRbeta CDR3 regions from genomic DNA. Per the authors' processing: Within the assay, amplification of reference gene primers was used to estimate how many nucleated cells each sample contained. To quantify the absolute abundance of each unique TCRbeta CDR3 rearrangement, sequence reads were collapsed and filtered. Productive Simpson clonality was computed per sample as the square root of Simpson's diversity index over productive rearrangements. The source is immuneACCESS, and TCRdb retained only in-frame sequences with V and J called. Part of the clones is not carried over; for the studies checked, unresolved V genes explain less than half of this, and the remainder is unexplained. V, J and clone size derive from that table, while D and trimming were established from the DNA sequence. This sample lists around 190,000 clones; approximately 90% were detected once. The ten biggest clones cover over 15% of the sample.

The CDR3 sequence holds 11 residues, the cysteine and phenylalanine included. Of all the DNA, just the CDR3 is kept, 33 bases in frame from base 1. The germline ends are 8 bases apart after V is trimmed by 5 bases and J by 9 bases. CDR1 is given as MRHNA and CDR2 as SNTAGT, both from the germline V gene. One collaborating source in Seattle enrolled patients while the patients were actively infected and followed the patients over time throughout the course of disease. The collaborating institutions used their own protocols to collect whole blood in K2EDTA tubes. For TCRbeta analysis, collaborators shipped samples as frozen whole blood, isolated PBMCs, or DNA extracted from either of those sample types. About this clone: It has no known antigen specificity. Base qualities were left out, and no much larger clone turns up one base away.

Material for sequencing was peripheral blood. This TCR derives from a man over 45 with COVID-19, enrolled during active disease. The V gene is TRBV6-4 and the J gene is TRBJ1-5; no confident D gene assignment can be made. The sequence in DNA is TGTGCCAGCAGTCCGCTCAGGCCCCAGCATTTT. This codes for CASSPLRPQHF.